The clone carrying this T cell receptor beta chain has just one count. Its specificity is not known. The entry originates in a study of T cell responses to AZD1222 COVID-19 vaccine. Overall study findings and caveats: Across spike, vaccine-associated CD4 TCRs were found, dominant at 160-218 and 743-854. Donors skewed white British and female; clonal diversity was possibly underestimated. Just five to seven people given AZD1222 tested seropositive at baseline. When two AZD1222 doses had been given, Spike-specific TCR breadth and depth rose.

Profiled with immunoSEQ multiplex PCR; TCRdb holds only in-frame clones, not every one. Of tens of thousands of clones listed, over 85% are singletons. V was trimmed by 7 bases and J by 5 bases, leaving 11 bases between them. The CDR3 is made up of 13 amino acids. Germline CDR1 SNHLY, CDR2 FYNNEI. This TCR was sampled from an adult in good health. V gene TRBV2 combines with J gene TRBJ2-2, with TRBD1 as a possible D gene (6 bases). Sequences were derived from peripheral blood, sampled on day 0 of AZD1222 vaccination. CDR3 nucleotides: TGTGCCAGCACATACAGGGAGACCGGGGAGCTGTTTTTT. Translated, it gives CASTYRETGELFF.